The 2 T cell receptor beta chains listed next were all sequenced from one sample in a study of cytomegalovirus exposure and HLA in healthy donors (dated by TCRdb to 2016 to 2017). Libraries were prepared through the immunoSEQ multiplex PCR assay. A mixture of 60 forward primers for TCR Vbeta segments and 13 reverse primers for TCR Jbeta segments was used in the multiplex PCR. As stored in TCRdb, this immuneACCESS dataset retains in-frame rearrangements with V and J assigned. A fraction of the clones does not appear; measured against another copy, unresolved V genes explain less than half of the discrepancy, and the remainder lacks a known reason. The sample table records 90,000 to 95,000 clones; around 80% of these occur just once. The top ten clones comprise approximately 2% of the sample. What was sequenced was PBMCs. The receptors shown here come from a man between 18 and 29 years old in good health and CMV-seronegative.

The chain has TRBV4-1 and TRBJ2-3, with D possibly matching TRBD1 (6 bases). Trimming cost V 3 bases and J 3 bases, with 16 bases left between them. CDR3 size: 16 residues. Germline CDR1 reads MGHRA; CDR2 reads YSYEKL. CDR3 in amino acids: CASSHLPQGTTDTQYF. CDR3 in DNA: TGCGCCAGCAGCCACCTCCCACAGGGTACGACAGATACGCAGTATTTT.

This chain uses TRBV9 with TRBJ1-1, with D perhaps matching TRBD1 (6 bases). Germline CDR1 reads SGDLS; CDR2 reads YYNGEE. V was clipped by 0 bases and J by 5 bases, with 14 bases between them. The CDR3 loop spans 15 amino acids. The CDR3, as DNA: TGTGCCAGCAGCGTAGGTCCCCTAAGGGGGACTGAAGCTTTCTTT. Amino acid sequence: CASSVGPLRGTEAFF.